Listed below are T cell receptor beta chains from one sample, sequenced in a study of cytomegalovirus exposure and HLA in healthy donors. The table came from immunoSEQ multiplex PCR; TCRdb's copy has only in-frame clones and leaves some out. The sample includes hundreds of thousands of clones, around 76% seen only once; the top ten take roughly 0.6%. Sequenced sample: PBMCs. Source of these receptors: a man aged 18 to 29 in good health and CMV-seronegative. Both conserved end residues are part of each CDR3. A D gene is named only where the DNA matches it firmly. Size is stated for part of the rows, as once, few or many counts, or as a class when the clone is expanded.

J: TRBJ1-2
V: TRBV27
length: 13
D: -
size: -
DNA: TGTGCCAGCACCCAGGGGACCGAGTATGGCTACACCTTC
CDR3: CASTQGTEYGYTF

J: TRBJ2-7
V: TRBV29-1
length: 15
D: TRBD2
size: -
DNA: TGCAGCGTTGGCGTTATAGGGACTAGCATCCACGAGCAGTACTTC
CDR3: CSVGVIGTSIHEQYF

J: TRBJ1-1
V: TRBV9
length: 15
D: -
size: -
DNA: TGTGCCAGCAGCGTCTCCACTTGGGCGGGGACTGAAGCTTTCTTT
CDR3: CASSVSTWAGTEAFF

J: TRBJ2-2
V: TRBV6-1
length: 14
D: -
size: few
DNA: TGTGCCAGCAGTAAGGACAGGAACACCGGGGAGCTGTTTTTT
CDR3: CASSKDRNTGELFF

J: TRBJ2-1
V: TRBV6-1
length: 16
D: -
size: few
DNA: TGTGCCAGCAGTGAATTGGGAGGGGGCTCCTACAATGAGCAGTTCTTC
CDR3: CASSELGGGSYNEQFF

J: TRBJ1-1
V: TRBV4-1
length: 12
D: -
size: once
DNA: TGCGCCAGCAGACTTGGGGCCGCTGAAGCTTTCTTT
CDR3: CASRLGAAEAFF

J: TRBJ1-5
V: TRBV6-1
length: 15
D: TRBD1
size: -
DNA: TGTGCCAGCAGTGAAAGGGGACAGGGGCATCAGCCCCAGCATTTT
CDR3: CASSERGQGHQPQHF

J: TRBJ1-2
V: TRBV27
length: 14
D: TRBD1
size: -
DNA: TGTGCCAGCAGGGAACGACAGGGACCTTGGGGCTACACCTTC
CDR3: CASRERQGPWGYTF

J: TRBJ2-1
V: TRBV19
length: 12
D: -
size: -
DNA: TGTGCCAGTAGCCCGGACTATTCTGAGCAGTTCTTC
CDR3: CASSPDYSEQFF

J: TRBJ2-7
V: TRBV6-1
length: 15
D: TRBD1
size: -
DNA: TGTGCCAGCAGTGCCACACGACAGGGTTCCCACGAGCAGTACTTC
CDR3: CASSATRQGSHEQYF

J: TRBJ1-4
V: TRBV18
length: 15
D: -
size: -
DNA: TGTGCCAGCTCGCTACAGGGTCGGGCTGATGAAAAACTGTTTTTT
CDR3: CASSLQGRADEKLFF

J: TRBJ2-7
V: TRBV4-2
length: 16
D: TRBD2
size: once
DNA: TGTGCCAGCAGCCAAGCCGGGACTAGCGGGAATTACGAGCAGTACTTC
CDR3: CASSQAGTSGNYEQYF

J: TRBJ1-2
V: TRBV20-1
length: 11
D: -
size: -
DNA: TGCAGTGCTAGCGGGGGAAACGGCTACACCTTC
CDR3: CSASGGNGYTF

J: TRBJ2-7
V: TRBV6-1
length: 12
D: TRBD1
size: -
DNA: TGTGCCAGCAGTTGGGACAGGGGAGAGCAGTACTTC
CDR3: CASSWDRGEQYF

J: TRBJ2-5
V: TRBV2
length: 14
D: -
size: -
DNA: TGTGCCAGCAGTGACCCTAGGATCGTAGAGACCCAGTACTTC
CDR3: CASSDPRIVETQYF

J: TRBJ1-2
V: TRBV7-8
length: 16
D: TRBD1
size: -
DNA: TGTGCCAGCAGCCCTCAGTCTCCGACAGGGAAAAGTGGCTACACCTTC
CDR3: CASSPQSPTGKSGYTF

J: TRBJ2-1
V: TRBV5-1
length: 16
D: TRBD2
size: -
DNA: TGCGCCAGCAGCTTGACTAGCGGGAGCGTATACAATGAGCAGTTCTTC
CDR3: CASSLTSGSVYNEQFF

J: TRBJ2-3
V: TRBV2
length: 12
D: -
size: -
DNA: TGTGCCAGCAGCCTTAGCACAGATACGCAGTATTTT
CDR3: CASSLSTDTQYF

J: TRBJ2-3
V: TRBV5-1
length: 14
D: TRBD2
size: -
DNA: TGCGCCAGCAGCTTCAGCGGGGGCACAGATACGCAGTATTTT
CDR3: CASSFSGGTDTQYF

J: TRBJ1-1
V: TRBV10-1
length: 13
D: -
size: -
DNA: TGCGCCAGCAGTGAGTCGACGGGCACTGAAGCTTTCTTT
CDR3: CASSESTGTEAFF

J: TRBJ2-7
V: TRBV2
length: 11
D: -
size: few
DNA: TGTGCCAGCAAGGTAGAGGCCGAGCAGTACTTC
CDR3: CASKVEAEQYF

J: TRBJ2-7
V: TRBV2
length: 12
D: -
size: -
DNA: TGTGCCAGCAGTGATAGTCCCTACGAGCAGTACTTC
CDR3: CASSDSPYEQYF

J: TRBJ1-2
V: TRBV5-6
length: 12
D: TRBD1
size: few
DNA: TGTGCCAGCAGCCGACAGGGTTACGGCTACACCTTC
CDR3: CASSRQGYGYTF

J: TRBJ1-1
V: TRBV7-2
length: 12
D: -
size: few
DNA: TGTGCCAGCAGCGGTTTTTTCGGGGAAGCTTTCTTT
CDR3: CASSGFFGEAFF

J: TRBJ2-7
V: TRBV6-5
length: 13
D: -
size: -
DNA: TGTGCCAGCAGTTTCAGAAATCACTACGAGCAGTACTTC
CDR3: CASSFRNHYEQYF

J: TRBJ2-3
V: TRBV9
length: 18
D: -
size: -
DNA: TGTGCCAGCAGCGCCCCCCGCGGTCAAGCGGGCGTCACAGATACGCAGTATTTT
CDR3: CASSAPRGQAGVTDTQYF

J: TRBJ1-1
V: TRBV29-1
length: 12
D: -
size: -
DNA: TGCAGCGTTGTTGTCGGGGGCACTGAAGCTTTCTTT
CDR3: CSVVVGGTEAFF

J: TRBJ2-5
V: TRBV5-6
length: 15
D: -
size: few
DNA: TGTGCCAGCAGCTTGGGGCGGGGACCTCAAGAGACCCAGTACTTC
CDR3: CASSLGRGPQETQYF

J: TRBJ2-1
V: TRBV2
length: 17
D: TRBD2
size: -
DNA: TGTGCCAGCAGTCCGAGACTAGCGGGGGTCGGGTACAATGAGCAGTTCTTC
CDR3: CASSPRLAGVGYNEQFF

J: TRBJ1-1
V: TRBV18
length: 13
D: -
size: -
DNA: TGTGCCAGCTCACCCGGGGTCGTCGCTGAAGCTTTCTTT
CDR3: CASSPGVVAEAFF